These 5 T cell receptor beta chains were sequenced from one sample in a study of blood T cell repertoires in COVID-19. Clones were read by immunoSEQ multiplex PCR, and TCRdb kept only the in-frame ones, dropping some. The sample includes roughly 180,000 clones, approximately 94% of them seen just once. Sequencing was carried out using peripheral blood. Source of these receptors: a man under 40 with COVID-19, enrolled during active disease.

The rearrangement uses TRBV13 and TRBJ1-5; possibly TRBD1 for D (5 bases). Trimming shortened V by 2 bases and J by 6 bases, and 5 bases separated the two germline ends. Germline CDR1 PRHDT, CDR2 FYEKMQ (reference sequence). This CDR3 has 12 amino acids. Here the CDR3 DNA reads TGTGCCAGCAGCTTAAGGGGTCAGCCCCAGCATTTT. Residues: CASSLRGQPQHF.

This chain uses TRBV5-1 with TRBJ2-5; 9 bases align to TRBD1. The V gene end was trimmed by 0 bases and the J gene end by 0 bases; junction bases not matched to a gene: 6. The CDR3 has 17 amino acids. Germline loops: CDR1 SGHRS, CDR2 YFSETQ. CDR3 coding DNA: TGCGCCAGCAGCTTGGGGGACAGGGTGGGCTACCAAGAGACCCAGTACTTC. As protein: CASSLGDRVGYQETQYF. Looking up the rest from reference TRBV5-1 and TRBJ2-5 gives the full variable domain: KAGVTQTPRYLIKTRGQQVTLSCSPISGHRSVSWYQQTPGQGLQFLFEYFSETQRNKGNFPGRFSGRQFSNSRSEMNVSTLELGDSALYLCASSLGDRVGYQETQYFGPGTRLLVL.

The chain links TRBV7-9 to TRBJ2-7; 9 bases match TRBD1. Per the germline V gene, CDR1 is SEHNR and CDR2 is FQNEAQ (reference sequence). Trimming took 5 bases from V and 3 from J; bases not matched to a gene: 8. The CDR3 is 15 amino acids. CDR3 nucleotide sequence: TGTGCCAGCAGCGGAACCGGGACAGGGAACTACGAGCAGTACTTC. Protein: CASSGTGTGNYEQYF.

The chain couples TRBV18 to TRBJ1-3; D call uncertain. The CDR3 sequence is 16 residues long. Trimming cost V 2 bases and J 0 bases, with 11 bases left between them. CDR1 KGHSH and CDR2 LQKENI come from the germline V gene. The CDR3 loop reads CASSPMGQPSGNTIYF. As DNA, the CDR3 is TGTGCCAGCTCACCAATGGGCCAACCCTCTGGAAACACCATATATTTT.

The chain carries TRBV19 and TRBJ2-1, with 8 bases lining up with TRBD1. Trimming removed 11 bases from V and 1 base from J; junction bases left unmatched: 16. Germline CDR1 and CDR2: LNHDA and SQIVND (reference sequence). CDR3 length equals 17 residues. CDR3 loop: CASSGTGEVGSYNEQFF. The CDR3 DNA follows: TGTGCCTCATCCGGGACAGGCGAAGTCGGGTCCTACAATGAGCAGTTCTTC.